This T cell receptor beta chain stems from a study of blood T cell repertoires in COVID-19. Overall study: Specimens from acute and convalescent COVID-19 originated in the United States, Italy and Spain.

Study processing details: Quantification of nucleated cells was approximated via reference gene primer amplification. Only in-frame clones appear in the TCRdb table, and some are missing; sequencing was by immunoSEQ multiplex PCR. V, J and clone size derive from that table, while D and trimming were established from the DNA sequence. The data contain 93,000 or so clones, around 90% of them singletons. The sequence was obtained from a human donor in a cohort sampled during active COVID-19. The sequenced material came from peripheral blood.

DNA for the CDR3: TGTGCCAGCAGCCCCGGGAGGGCCGGGACCCTTGGGCTTGACAATGAGCAGTTCTTC. Translating it yields CASSPGRAGTLGLDNEQFF. The chain links TRBV11-3 to TRBJ2-1, with 8 bases fitting TRBD2. The ends lost 5 bases at V and 5 bases at J; junction bases unmatched: 20. Germline CDR1 reads SGHNT; CDR2 reads YENEEA. The CDR3 is 19 amino acids.